One T cell receptor (beta chain) is described in this entry. The antigen remains unidentified. CDR1 is SGHVS and CDR2 is FQNEAQ in the germline V gene. The CDR3 has 15 amino acids. V dropped 5 bases and J dropped 5 bases, with 16 bases sitting between them. Second-dose groups at about 4 or about 12 weeks were pooled. This sample was included in a study of T cell responses to AZD1222 COVID-19 vaccine. The study's findings and limits: The CD4 TCRs associated with vaccination extended across spike and predominated at 160-218 and 743-854. Only 5 or 6 individuals given AZD1222 were seropositive at baseline. Repertoire sampling happened only post peak T cell response.

Assay used: immunoSEQ multiplex PCR; TCRdb lists only in-frame clones, some missing. The sample lists roughly 150,000 clones; roughly 94% were seen once. The sample in question was peripheral blood, obtained 28 days after the second AZD1222 dose. The rearrangement links TRBV7-8 to TRBJ2-1; D may be TRBD2 (5 bases). The sequence was obtained from an adult who received the AZD1222 COVID-19 vaccine. Here the CDR3 reads CASSPRWESDNEQFF. The CDR3 nucleotides read TGTGCCAGCAGCCCGAGGTGGGAGTCGGACAATGAGCAGTTCTTC.